Below, 30 T cell receptor beta chains from the same sample are listed, as sequenced in a study of STAT5B mutations in CD4+ large granular lymphocyte leukemia. Assay: immunoSEQ multiplex PCR; the TCRdb copy retains only in-frame clones and omits some. The sample contains some 29,000 clones, around 80% of which appear only once. Source material: CD4+ T cells from blood buffy coats. These receptors originate from a human donor in good health.

This sequence joins TRBV7-2 and TRBJ2-4; tentative D call: TRBD2 (6 bases). The V gene's germline CDR1 is SGHTA and CDR2 FQGNSA. The CDR3 totals 13 residues. V lost 5 bases, J lost 8 bases, and 13 bases lay in between. This chain's CDR3 is CASSPTSWDIQYF. The CDR3 nucleotides are TGTGCCAGCAGCCCGACTAGTTGGGACATTCAGTACTTC.

The chain combines TRBV9 with TRBJ2-1; a weak D match, TRBD2 (5 bases). Trimming stripped 2 bases from V and 2 bases from J, with 11 bases between. Germline V CDR1 and CDR2: SGDLS, YYNGEE. The CDR3 has 15 residues. In DNA, the CDR3 is TGTGCCAGCAGCGTTACGACGGGAACCTACAATGAGCAGTTCTTC. Residues: CASSVTTGTYNEQFF.

The chain uses TRBV19 and TRBJ2-2; 9 bases fit TRBD2. There are 16 residues in the CDR3. Germline CDR1 LNHDA, CDR2 SQIVND (reference sequence). V shed 3 bases, J shed 4 bases, and the junction held 6 bases outside the gene matches. CDR3 coding DNA: TGTGCCAGTAGTATTAGGCGGGGGGGTGTCACCGGGGAGCTGTTTTTT. It specifies CASSIRRGGVTGELFF.

The count of this clone is one. The chain employs TRBV5-6 and TRBJ2-1; a possible D gene is TRBD2 (7 bases). This CDR3 contains 15 residues. The V and J ends lost 0 bases and 6 bases respectively, with 13 bases between them. Germline V gene data show CDR1 as SGHDT and CDR2 as YYEEEE. CDR3 amino acids: CASSLGGGASNEQFF. The CDR3 DNA sequence: TGTGCCAGCAGCTTGGGAGGGGGGGCCTCCAATGAGCAGTTCTTC.

The chain employs TRBV29-1 and TRBJ2-7, with 7 nucleotides matching TRBD1. The V gene end was trimmed by 4 bases and the J gene end by 2 bases; junction bases not matched to a gene: 5. This CDR3 has 13 amino acids. Looked up from germline, CDR1 is SQVTM and CDR2 is ANQGSEA. CDR3 sequence reads: CSVVRQGAYEQYF. The CDR3 region has the DNA TGCAGCGTTGTGCGTCAGGGGGCCTACGAGCAGTACTTC.

The J gene is TRBJ1-4, the V gene TRBV5-1, with a possible D match to TRBD1 (6 bases). The CDR3 has 18 residues. V lost 0 bases to trimming and J lost 8 bases, with 23 bases between them. Germline-derived CDR1 and CDR2 are SGHRS and YFSETQ. DNA for the CDR3: TGCGCCAGCAGCTTGGGAGGACAGTTGACAGGAGGAAGAGAAAAACTGTTTTTT. Translating it yields CASSLGGQLTGGREKLFF.

This clone was recorded only once. V usage is TRBV6-5 and J usage is TRBJ2-3; no reliable D call. Germline CDR1 MNHEY, CDR2 SVGAGI. This CDR3 spans 15 amino acids. The ends were cut back, 0 bases at V and 4 bases at J, with 11 bases in the middle. The CDR3 is CASSYSSQPPDTQYF. The DNA of the CDR3 is TGTGCCAGCAGTTACTCCAGCCAACCTCCAGATACGCAGTATTTT.

V is TRBV5-1 and J is TRBJ2-2, with 13 bases fitting TRBD2. J lost 5 bases, V lost 2 bases, and 3 bases had no gene match. This CDR3 is 16 amino acids long. CDR1 and CDR2 from the germline V gene are SGHRS and YFSETQ. DNA of the CDR3: TGCGCCAGCAGCTTTGGACTAGCGGGGGTTACCGGGGAGCTGTTTTTT. It yields the protein CASSFGLAGVTGELFF.

V is TRBV27 and J is TRBJ2-3; a weak D match, TRBD1 (5 bases). Trimming took off 11 bases at V and 4 bases at J, with 19 bases between the two ends. The CDR3 extends over 14 amino acids. Germline lookup yields CDR1 MNHEY and CDR2 SMNVEV (reference sequence). Written as DNA, the CDR3 is TGTGCCCGAGCCGGCAGGGATTTCCCAGATACGCAGTATTTT. Translation: CARAGRDFPDTQYF.

The rearrangement joins TRBV4-3 to TRBJ1-2; D gene ambiguous. V was trimmed by 1 base and J by 3 bases, leaving 9 bases between them. Germline loops: CDR1 LGHNA, CDR2 YSLEER. The CDR3 contains 14 residues. CDR3 protein: CASSQGLWDYGYTF. CDR3 DNA: TGCGCCAGCAGCCAAGGACTTTGGGACTATGGCTACACCTTC.

The rearrangement joins TRBV5-1 to TRBJ2-3, with 7 bases matching TRBD1. Germline V gives CDR1 SGHRS, CDR2 YFSETQ. V trimming: 4 bases; J trimming: 2 bases; junction bases outside the gene matches: 7. The CDR3 extends over 15 amino acids. The CDR3 protein is CASSVIQGVTDTQYF. DNA for the CDR3: TGCGCCAGCAGCGTGATCCAGGGGGTCACAGATACGCAGTATTTT.

The V gene is TRBV29-1, the J gene TRBJ2-1, with 8 positions matching TRBD1. CDR1 and CDR2 from the germline V gene are SQVTM and ANQGSEA. V was pared by 6 bases and J by 6 bases, with 7 bases of the junction left unmatched. The CDR3 sequence is 13 residues long. Written as DNA, the CDR3 is TGCAGCGTGCAGGGGGCGCGGGGCAATGAGCAGTTCTTC. Translated, it gives CSVQGARGNEQFF.

The chain has TRBV4-3 and TRBJ1-2; a possible D gene is TRBD1 (6 bases). Trimming removed 1 base at V and 3 bases at J, with 12 bases between. The germline gives CDR1 LGHNA, CDR2 YSLEER. This CDR3 is built from 15 residues. CDR3 loop: CASSQVNREDYGYTF. In DNA, the CDR3 is TGCGCCAGCAGCCAAGTCAACAGGGAGGACTATGGCTACACCTTC.

The rearrangement joins TRBV11-2 to TRBJ1-2; no clear D. CDR3 length equals 14 residues. Between the trimmed V and J ends, which lost 0 bases and 8 bases, there was a span of 13 bases. Per germline, CDR1 SGHAT and CDR2 FQNNGV. This chain's CDR3 is CASSLERQLWGYTF. The CDR3 nucleotides read TGTGCCAGCAGCTTAGAGAGGCAGCTATGGGGCTACACCTTC. The full variable domain, completed using reference TRBV11-2 and TRBJ1-2, is EAGVAQSPRYKIIEKRQSVAFWCNPISGHATLYWYQQILGQGPKLLIQFQNNGVVDDSQLPKDRFSAERLKGVDSTLKIQPAKLEDSAVYLCASSLERQLWGYTFGSGTRLTVV.

The J gene is TRBJ2-1, the V gene TRBV15, with 11 bases aligning to TRBD2. The CDR3 runs 17 residues. Losses at the gene ends were 3 bases for V and 6 bases for J; bases not matched to a gene: 10. CDR1 is LNHNV and CDR2 is YYDKDF in the germline V gene (reference sequence). The CDR3 loop is CATSRRKMTSGANEQFF. DNA of the CDR3: TGTGCCACCAGCAGGCGGAAGATGACTAGCGGGGCCAATGAGCAGTTCTTC.

The chain joins TRBV5-1 to TRBJ2-3, with D possibly TRBD2 on 5 matching bases. Germline lookup yields CDR1 SGHRS and CDR2 YFSETQ. V was pared by 2 bases and J by 3 bases, with 16 bases between. This CDR3 comprises 16 residues. CDR3: CASSLKWELWTDTQYF. As DNA, the CDR3 is TGCGCCAGCAGCTTAAAGTGGGAGCTTTGGACAGATACGCAGTATTTT.

The rearrangement uses TRBV7-2 and TRBJ2-5, with unresolved D. The V end lost 5 bases, the J end lost 3 bases, and 4 bases lay between the germline ends. This CDR3 comprises 11 residues. Germline V gives CDR1 SGHTA, CDR2 FQGNSA. CDR3 DNA: TGTGCCAGCAGCCTGAAAGAGACCCAGTACTTC. Amino acid sequence: CASSLKETQYF.

The chain is built from TRBV6-1 and TRBJ2-1; D perhaps matches TRBD1 (7 bases). V was pared by 6 bases and J by 4 bases, with 16 bases between. The length of the CDR3 is 15 residues. Looked up from germline, CDR1 is MNHNS and CDR2 is SASEGT. In DNA form, the CDR3 reads TGTGCCAGCAGCTTTCAGGGGGGAAGATACAATGAGCAGTTCTTC. Translation gives CASSFQGGRYNEQFF.

This sequence joins TRBV4-2 and TRBJ1-2; no clear D gene. CDR1 and CDR2 (germline): LGHNA, YNFKEQ. There are 16 residues in the CDR3. V was cut by 0 bases and J by 0 bases, with 11 bases left in between. The CDR3 loop is CASSQEGSWANYGYTF. CDR3 sequence (DNA): TGTGCCAGCAGCCAAGAGGGGTCGTGGGCTAACTATGGCTACACCTTC.

The rearrangement uses TRBV28 and TRBJ2-1; 7 nucleotides agree with TRBD1. Germline V gene data show CDR1 as MDHEN and CDR2 as SYDVKM. The trim removed 3 bases at V and 7 bases at J, leaving 9 bases unmatched. This CDR3 spans 15 amino acids. The CDR3 DNA follows: TGTGCCAGCAGTTTCACCCGGACAGGTTCGAATGAGCAGTTCTTC. This encodes CASSFTRTGSNEQFF. Variable domain in full (rest from reference TRBV28 and TRBJ2-1): DVKVTQSSRYLVKRTGEKVFLECVQDMDHENMFWYRQDPGLGLRLIYFSYDVKMKEKGDIPEGYSVSREKKERFSLILESASTNQTSMYLCASSFTRTGSNEQFFGPGTRLTVL.

V usage is TRBV12-5 and J usage is TRBJ1-2, with TRBD1 matching over 8 bases. This CDR3 comprises 15 residues. Germline CDR1 and CDR2: LGHNT and FRNRAP. Trimming removed 0 bases from V and 7 bases from J; junction bases left unmatched: 7. The CDR3 coding sequence is TGTGCTAGTGGTTTGGTATCAGGGGGCCACTCTGGCTACACCTTC. It codes for CASGLVSGGHSGYTF.

V gene TRBV2 combines with J gene TRBJ2-3; D is unresolved. The CDR3 has 14 residues. The germline CDR1 and CDR2 sequences are SNHLY and FYNNEI. V lost 6 bases, J lost 0 bases, and 10 bases lay in between. As DNA, the CDR3 is TGTGCCAGCAGGGTGGGCCAGAGCACAGATACGCAGTATTTT. Residues: CASRVGQSTDTQYF.

The chain has TRBV6-5 and TRBJ1-2, with TRBD1 identical over 8 bases. The CDR3 is made up of 14 amino acids. The germline CDR1 and CDR2 sequences are MNHEY and SVGAGI. J was trimmed by 2 bases and V by 8 bases; bases with no gene match: 7. The CDR3 DNA sequence: TGTGCCAGCCGAGACCCAGGGGGCAACTATGGCTACACCTTC. Protein product: CASRDPGGNYGYTF.

This clone was counted between two and nine times. This sequence joins TRBV27 and TRBJ1-4, with 7 bases aligning to TRBD1. Germline V lookup: CDR1 MNHEY, CDR2 SMNVEV (reference sequence). The V and J ends lost 6 bases and 5 bases, in that order; junction bases with no gene match: 6. The CDR3 length is 14 residues. For the CDR3, the DNA is TGTGCCAGCAGGTCGGGGACAGCAAATGAAAAACTGTTTTTT. Translating gives CASRSGTANEKLFF.

The chain has TRBV27 and TRBJ1-5; D might be TRBD1 (5 bases). Trimming stripped 2 bases from V and 1 base from J, with 9 bases between. Germline V CDR1 and CDR2: MNHEY, SMNVEV (reference sequence). The CDR3 totals 15 residues. In DNA form, the CDR3 reads TGTGCCAGCAGTTTACGACAGACAAGCAATCAGCCCCAGCATTTT. Residues: CASSLRQTSNQPQHF.

The V and J genes are TRBV19 and TRBJ1-2, with unresolved D. This CDR3 is built from 11 residues. Germline CDR1 LNHDA, CDR2 SQIVND (reference sequence). V lost 5 bases and J lost 7, with 8 bases in between. The DNA of the CDR3 is TGTGCCAGTAGTCTCTTGGGTGGCTACACCTTC. Encoded protein: CASSLLGGYTF. Filled out from reference TRBV19 and TRBJ1-2, the complete variable domain reads DGGITQSPKYLFRKEGQNVTLSCEQNLNHDAMYWYRQDPGQGLRLIYYSQIVNDFQKGDIAEGYSVSREKKESFPLTVTSAQKNPTAFYLCASSLLGGYTFGSGTRLTVV.

This chain uses TRBV6-1 with TRBJ1-2; TRBD1 agrees at 10 bases. V trimming: 4 bases; J trimming: 3 bases; junction bases outside the gene matches: 14. CDR1 and CDR2 (germline): MNHNS, SASEGT. The CDR3 is 18 amino acids. CDR3 in amino acids: CASSGTGTGAYWDYGYTF. The CDR3 region has the DNA TGTGCCAGCAGTGGTACCGGGACAGGGGCCTACTGGGACTATGGCTACACCTTC.

This clone was seen only a few times. This chain uses TRBV9 with TRBJ1-2; D unresolved. The V end was cut by 2 bases, the J end by 7 bases, with 18 bases between. This CDR3 spans 15 amino acids. Germline values: CDR1 SGDLS, CDR2 YYNGEE. This CDR3 is CASSVGTAEVGGYTF. Here the CDR3 DNA reads TGTGCCAGCAGCGTGGGAACGGCCGAAGTAGGTGGCTACACCTTC.

The chain joins TRBV11-2 to TRBJ2-1, with 9 bases aligning to TRBD2. Per the germline V gene, CDR1 is SGHAT and CDR2 is FQNNGV. Unmatched junction bases numbered 9, after V lost 0 bases and J lost 15 bases. The CDR3 is 14 amino acids. The CDR3 sequence: CASSLDGSGTSPFF. The CDR3 coding sequence is TGTGCCAGCAGCTTAGATGGGTCCGGGACTAGCCCGTTCTTC.

This chain links TRBV5-6 with TRBJ2-4; a weak D match, TRBD2 (5 bases). This CDR3 has 17 residues. Germline V CDR1 and CDR2: SGHDT, YYEEEE. Trimming removed 4 bases from V and 0 bases from J, with 17 bases in between. The CDR3 here is CASSPGLETVAKNIQYF. The CDR3 DNA reads as TGTGCCAGCAGCCCCGGACTGGAGACCGTAGCCAAAAACATTCAGTACTTC.